These 3 T cell receptor beta chains share one sample of origin, sequenced in a study of CD8+ T cells in alopecia areata. Extraction of RNA preceded its reverse transcription into cDNA, which served as the sequencing template. Sequencing used immunoSEQ multiplex PCR; TCRdb keeps in-frame clones, though not all of them. Counted here are over 150,000 clones, over 55% occurring once; the ten biggest clones make up more than 1.5%. Sequenced material: CD4+ T cells sorted from blood, taken at week 0. The receptors come from a human donor with alopecia areata.

This clone was seen a handful of times. The CDR3 DNA sequence: TGTGCCAGCAGCCTACCATCGGGGCAGGGCTACACCTTC. Translating it yields CASSLPSGQGYTF. This chain uses TRBV14 with TRBJ1-2; weak D call: TRBD1 (5 bases). V lost 4 bases and J lost 8, with 14 bases in between. CDR1 is SGHDN and CDR2 is FVKESK in the germline V gene. The CDR3 extends over 13 amino acids. The full variable domain, completed using reference TRBV14 and TRBJ1-2, is EAGVTQFPSHSVIEKGQTVTLRCDPISGHDNLYWYRRVMGKEIKFLLHFVKESKQDESGMPNNRFLAERTGGTYSTLKVQPAELEDSGVYFCASSLPSGQGYTFGSGTRLTVV.

As to this clone: Other nucleotide sequences in the sample specify the same CDR3. This sequence joins TRBV10-1 and TRBJ2-3, with TRBD2 as a possible D gene (6 bases). The V end lost 4 bases, the J end lost 2 bases, and 7 bases lay between the germline ends. This CDR3 is 13 amino acids long. Germline V gives CDR1 WNHNN, CDR2 SYGVQD (reference sequence). In DNA, the CDR3 is TGCGCCAGCAGTGGGGGACTCACAGATACGCAGTATTTT. Encoded protein: CASSGGLTDTQYF.

The V and J genes are TRBV4-3 and TRBJ1-2, with a weak D call TRBD1 (5 bases). V was pared by 0 bases and J by 2 bases, with 10 bases between. The germline V gene has CDR1 LGHNA and CDR2 YSLEER. The CDR3 consists of 15 residues. In DNA form, the CDR3 reads TGCGCCAGCAGCCAAGACAGGGACTTGAACTATGGCTACACCTTC. This encodes CASSQDRDLNYGYTF.